The 20 T cell receptor beta chains below all came from one sample that was sequenced in a study of blood T cell repertoires in COVID-19. This table comes from immunoSEQ multiplex PCR, and its TCRdb copy is limited to in-frame clones, with some not included. The table lists over 200,000 clones, more than 70% of them singletons, with 5.7% in the top ten. The sample was peripheral blood. All receptors come from a man aged 80 or over with acute or convalescent COVID-19.

The chain uses TRBV7-6 and TRBJ2-6; D may be TRBD1 (6 bases). CDR3 length: 20 residues. V lost 5 bases and J lost 0, with 23 bases in between. Germline-derived CDR1 and CDR2 are SGHVS and FNYEAQ. The CDR3 reads CASSPSPAVTGRSGANVLTF. Here the CDR3 DNA reads TGTGCCAGCAGCCCCAGCCCGGCGGTGACAGGTCGCTCTGGGGCCAACGTCCTGACTTTC.

This clone has just a few counts. CDR3 DNA sequence: TGTGCCAGCAGCTTGGTGGGCAGCATGGGCTACACCTTC. Translation: CASSLVGSMGYTF. The rearrangement joins TRBV5-4 to TRBJ1-2; D remains unclear. Germline V CDR1 and CDR2: SGHNT, YYREEE (reference sequence). Trimming cost V 0 bases and J 8 bases, with 11 bases left between them. CDR3 length: 13 residues.

This chain connects TRBV5-1 to TRBJ2-7; TRBD1 matches at 8 bases. The junction had 11 bases not matched to a gene; V was cut back by 0 bases and J by 0 bases. CDR3 length: 18 residues. Germline CDR1 is SGHRS and CDR2 is YFSETQ. This CDR3 reads CASSLEGQGRASSYEQYF. CDR3 DNA sequence: TGCGCCAGCAGCTTGGAAGGACAGGGTCGGGCCAGCTCCTACGAGCAGTACTTC.

This clone appeared once. The CDR3 bases are TGTGCCAGTAGTATAGGGTTCCGAGCCCTGGTCGAGCAGTACTTC. Amino acids: CASSIGFRALVEQYF. This sequence joins TRBV19 and TRBJ2-7; D not resolved. CDR3 length: 15 residues. Germline CDR1 LNHDA, CDR2 SQIVND (reference sequence). V was clipped by 1 base and J by 6 bases, with 16 bases between them.

This chain links TRBV19 with TRBJ1-1, with 7 nucleotides matching TRBD1. This CDR3 is built from 14 residues. J gave up 4 bases and V 0 bases, and 2 bases lay outside the gene matches. Germline V CDR1 and CDR2: LNHDA, SQIVND (reference sequence). The CDR3 loop reads CASSIDGTVTEAFF. The CDR3 DNA reads TGTGCCAGTAGTATAGATGGGACAGTCACTGAAGCTTTCTTT.

This clone was observed a few times. The chain joins TRBV7-9 to TRBJ1-1; 7 bases match TRBD1. The germline V gene has CDR1 SEHNR and CDR2 FQNEAQ (reference sequence). The CDR3 covers 16 residues. V shed 5 bases, J shed 4 bases, and the junction held 13 bases outside the gene matches. The DNA of the CDR3 is TGTGCCAGCAGCCCCACCGATACAGGGGAGAGCACTGAAGCTTTCTTT. This gives the protein CASSPTDTGESTEAFF.

This clone was counted once. This sequence joins TRBV12-3 or TRBV12-4 and TRBJ1-2; 8 bases line up with TRBD1. Losses at the gene ends were 4 bases for V and 3 bases for J; bases not matched to a gene: 1. This CDR3 region has 13 residues. CDR3 coding DNA: TGTGCCAGCAGTTCACAGGGGGACTATGGCTACACCTTC. It translates to CASSSQGDYGYTF.

With respect to this clone: The sample has other DNA sequences that encode this CDR3 too. The rearrangement links TRBV6-5 to TRBJ1-3, with TRBD1 as a possible D gene (5 bases). V lost 7 bases to trimming and J lost 1 base, with 8 bases between them. CDR1 is MNHEY, CDR2 SVGAGI, per germline. The CDR3 is made up of 13 amino acids. The chain's CDR3 is CASIGQSGNTIYF. CDR3 bases: TGTGCCAGCATCGGACAATCTGGAAACACCATATATTTT.

CDR3 nucleotides: TGCGCCAGCAGCCTAACAGCCACCGGGGAGCTGTTTTTT. Protein: CASSLTATGELFF. The rearrangement joins TRBV5-1 to TRBJ2-2; no firm D call. Germline lookup yields CDR1 SGHRS and CDR2 YFSETQ. This CDR3 has 13 amino acids. V lost 4 bases and J 4 bases, leaving 8 bases between the germline ends.

Worth noting for this clone: Different DNA sequences within this sample yield the same CDR3. CDR3 DNA sequence: TGTGCCAGCAGTTACCGGACAGGGGAGACTGAAGCTTTCTTT. Translating gives CASSYRTGETEAFF. This chain uses TRBV6-5 with TRBJ1-1; 9 nucleotides agree with TRBD1. J was trimmed by 5 bases and V by 2 bases; bases with no gene match: 3. The CDR3 totals 14 residues. Germline V lookup: CDR1 MNHEY, CDR2 SVGAGI.

This rearrangement joins TRBV7-9 to TRBJ1-2; 9 bases line up with TRBD1. Unmatched junction bases numbered 3, after V lost 9 bases and J lost 4 bases. CDR1 is SEHNR, CDR2 FQNEAQ, per germline (reference sequence). This CDR3 comprises 12 residues. The CDR3 sequence: CASNRGPYGYTF. As DNA, the CDR3 is TGTGCCAGTAACAGGGGGCCCTATGGCTACACCTTC.

The chain combines TRBV5-1 with TRBJ2-5; 14 bases fit TRBD2. Germline V gives CDR1 SGHRS, CDR2 YFSETQ. Trimming cost V 0 bases and J 4 bases; bases outside gene matches: 2. This CDR3 spans 16 amino acids. The DNA for the CDR3 is TGCGCCAGCAGCTTGGAAGGACTAGCGGGAGGAGAGACCCAGTACTTC. It specifies CASSLEGLAGGETQYF.

This clone was recorded once. This chain joins TRBV27 and TRBJ2-2, with TRBD2 identical over 10 bases. The CDR3 contains 14 residues. Germline assignment: CDR1 MNHEY and CDR2 SMNVEV (reference sequence). V trimming: 5 bases; J trimming: 10 bases; junction bases outside the gene matches: 7. CDR3 in DNA: TGTGCCAGCAGTCCCCTAGCGGGAGTTGAGGAGCTGTTTTTT. This encodes CASSPLAGVEELFF.

The V and J genes are TRBV5-1 and TRBJ1-4; D is perhaps TRBD1 (6 bases). Germline CDR1 is SGHRS and CDR2 is YFSETQ. V lost 5 bases and J 4 bases, leaving 6 bases between the germline ends. The CDR3 consists of 12 residues. The CDR3 here is CASRDSNEKLFF. DNA for the CDR3: TGCGCCAGCAGGGACAGTAATGAAAAACTGTTTTTT.

The chain carries TRBV28 and TRBJ2-6, with D possibly TRBD1 on 5 matching bases. V was shortened by 2 bases and J by 4 bases, with 9 bases between the two germline ends. The CDR3 runs 15 residues. Germline V CDR1 and CDR2: MDHEN, SYDVKM. Here the CDR3 DNA reads TGTGCCAGCAGTTTAGTAGGGGTCGGGGCCAACGTCCTGACTTTC. This encodes CASSLVGVGANVLTF.

V usage is TRBV9 and J usage is TRBJ2-2, with D possibly matching TRBD2 (7 bases). CDR1 SGDLS and CDR2 YYNGEE come from the germline V gene. Trimming removed 7 bases from V and 1 base from J, with 17 bases in between. The CDR3 runs 16 residues. The DNA of the CDR3 is TGTGCCAGCGCCGAGGGGGGGCGGCTGAACACCGGGGAGCTGTTTTTT. It yields the protein CASAEGGRLNTGELFF.

This rearrangement joins TRBV5-8 to TRBJ2-7; 7 bases are a match to TRBD2. V was clipped by 1 base and J by 7 bases; unmatched bases: 5. The CDR3 consists of 13 residues. Germline V gene sequence: CDR1 SGHTS, CDR2 YDEGEE. The CDR3 loop reads CASSLTGAGEQYF. CDR3 nucleotide sequence: TGTGCCAGCAGCTTGACGGGAGCGGGAGAGCAGTACTTC.

This clone was picked up one time. This chain links TRBV6-5 with TRBJ1-2; D call uncertain. Per germline, CDR1 MNHEY and CDR2 SVGAGI. The length of the CDR3 is 14 residues. V lost 4 bases to trimming and J lost 5 bases, with 14 bases between them. CDR3 nucleotide sequence: TGTGCCAGCAGTTCACGACCTCAGCGGTATGGCTACACCTTC. Translated: CASSSRPQRYGYTF.

The rearrangement joins TRBV5-1 to TRBJ2-3; TRBD1 agrees at 8 bases. Germline assignment: CDR1 SGHRS and CDR2 YFSETQ. V shed 0 bases, J shed 4 bases, and the junction held 10 bases outside the gene matches. The CDR3 covers 17 residues. The CDR3 DNA follows: TGCGCCAGCAGCTTGGGTCAGGGGGCGCTGGTCGCAGATACGCAGTATTTT. Translation gives CASSLGQGALVADTQYF.

The chain carries TRBV19 and TRBJ1-3; 7 bases align to TRBD1. CDR1 is LNHDA, CDR2 SQIVND, per germline (reference sequence). V shed 3 bases and J 0 bases; nucleotides not matched to a gene: 5. The CDR3 loop spans 16 amino acids. CDR3 loop: CASSIRTGASGNTIYF. The CDR3 DNA reads as TGTGCCAGTAGTATCCGGACAGGAGCCTCTGGAAACACCATATATTTT. Complete variable domain (other parts from reference TRBV19 and TRBJ1-3): DGGITQSPKYLFRKEGQNVTLSCEQNLNHDAMYWYRQDPGQGLRLIYYSQIVNDFQKGDIAEGYSVSREKKESFPLTVTSAQKNPTAFYLCASSIRTGASGNTIYFGEGSWLTVV.